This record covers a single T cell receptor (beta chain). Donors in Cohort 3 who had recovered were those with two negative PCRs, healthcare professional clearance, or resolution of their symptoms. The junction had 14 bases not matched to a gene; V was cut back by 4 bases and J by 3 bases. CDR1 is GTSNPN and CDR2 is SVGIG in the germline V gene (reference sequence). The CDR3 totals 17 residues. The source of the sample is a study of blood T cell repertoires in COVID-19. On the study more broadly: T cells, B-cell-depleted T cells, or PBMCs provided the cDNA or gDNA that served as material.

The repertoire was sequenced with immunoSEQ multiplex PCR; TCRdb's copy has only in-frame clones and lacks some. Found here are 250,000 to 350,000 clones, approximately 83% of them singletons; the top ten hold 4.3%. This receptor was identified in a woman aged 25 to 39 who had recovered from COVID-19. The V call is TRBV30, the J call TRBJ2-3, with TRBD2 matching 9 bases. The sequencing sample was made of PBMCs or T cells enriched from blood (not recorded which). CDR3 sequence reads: CAWKGERKRGETDTQYF. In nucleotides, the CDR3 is TGTGCCTGGAAAGGTGAACGAAAGCGGGGGGAAACAGATACGCAGTATTTT.